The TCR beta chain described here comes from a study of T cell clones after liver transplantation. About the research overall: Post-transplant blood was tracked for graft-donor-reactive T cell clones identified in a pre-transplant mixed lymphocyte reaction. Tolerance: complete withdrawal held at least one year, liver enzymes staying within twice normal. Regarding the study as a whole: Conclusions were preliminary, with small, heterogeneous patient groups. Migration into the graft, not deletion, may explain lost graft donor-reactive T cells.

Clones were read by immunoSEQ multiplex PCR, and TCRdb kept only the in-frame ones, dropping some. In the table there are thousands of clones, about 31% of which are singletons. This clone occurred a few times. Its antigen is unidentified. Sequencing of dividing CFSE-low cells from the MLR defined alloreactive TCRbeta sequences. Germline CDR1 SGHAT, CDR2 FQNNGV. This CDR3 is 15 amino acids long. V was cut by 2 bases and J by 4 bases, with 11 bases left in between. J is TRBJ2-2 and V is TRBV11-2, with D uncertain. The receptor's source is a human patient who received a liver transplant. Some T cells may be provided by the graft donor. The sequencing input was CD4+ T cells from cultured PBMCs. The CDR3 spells CASSLSQVPTGELFF. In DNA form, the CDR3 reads TGTGCCAGCAGCTTATCCCAGGTTCCCACCGGGGAGCTGTTTTTT.